This T cell receptor (beta chain) comes out of a study of blood T cell repertoires in COVID-19. The overall study: From the United States, Italy and Spain came samples of acute and convalescent COVID-19. PBMCs, B-cell-depleted T cells, or T cells were the source of the cDNA or gDNA that made up the material.

CDR3 size: 14 residues. With V trimmed by 8 bases and J by 4 bases, 7 bases remained unmatched. Per the germline V gene, CDR1 is MDHEN and CDR2 is SYDVKM. In its sample, this clone was seen once. Study processing details: Scientists estimated how many nucleated cells there were by amplifying reference gene primers. Measured with immunoSEQ multiplex PCR; TCRdb has only the in-frame clones, and not every one. From that table come the V and J calls and clone size; the DNA was used to work out D and trimming. Among more than 80,000 clones listed, over 70% were seen once. The source of this sequence is a man at least 80 years old with acute or convalescent COVID-19. The V gene is TRBV28, the J gene TRBJ2-1; TRBD1 aligns across 8 bases. Sequencing used peripheral blood. The CDR3 DNA reads TGTGCCAGCCGCGGGGACAGGCGTTACAATGAGCAGTTCTTC. Its protein is CASRGDRRYNEQFF.